This T cell receptor (beta chain) was found in a study of low-dose radiotherapy and immunotherapy resistance in tumors. For the study at large: Fractions of 0.5 Gy went to Cohort 1 every 2 weeks, totaling 6.5 Gy. The treatment that patients received was intravenous nivolumab 240 mg every two weeks plus ipilimumab 1 mg/kg every six weeks.

This clonotype showed up many times. The germline gives CDR1 SGHRS, CDR2 YFSETQ. The CDR3 spans 14 residues. The V gene end was trimmed by 3 bases and the J gene end by 7 bases; junction bases not matched to a gene: 5. The time point denotes: after trial treatment. Treatment defined: LDRT plus nivolumab, ipilimumab, low-dose cyclophosphamide and aspirin (RACIN trial). Low-dose radiotherapy and low-dose cyclophosphamide, together with aspirin, ipilimumab and nivolumab, were given to donors. Primers targeting TRAV and TRBV primed first-strand cDNA, covering alpha and beta chains. Amplification of TCRs used a constant-region primer and V-primer adapter for approximately 18 PCR cycles. TCRdb passed the reads through MiXCR, listing each CDR3 protein once. Among fewer than 110,000 distinct CDR3 sequences listed, around 20% were seen once.

The source of this sequence is a male donor with prostate cancer. Sequencing was performed on PBMCs, taken after low-dose radiotherapy plus immunotherapy. The chain combines TRBV5-1 with TRBJ2-4; 9 bases match TRBD1. The CDR3 DNA reads TGCGCCAGCAGCTCCGGGACAGGGCTGAACATTCAGTACTTC. Amino acid sequence: CASSSGTGLNIQYF.